This T cell receptor beta chain came from a study of cytomegalovirus exposure and HLA in healthy donors. Study-wide findings and caveats: Researchers reportedly found TCR beta sequences accurately predicted most subjects' HLA-A and HLA-B alleles.

Germline CDR1 and CDR2: SEHNR and FQNEAQ (reference sequence). This CDR3 region has 14 residues. The ends were cut back, 1 base at V and 8 bases at J, with 12 bases in the middle. The PCR ran on 60 Vbeta and 13 Jbeta primers. The table came from immunoSEQ multiplex PCR; TCRdb's copy has only in-frame clones and leaves some out. The profile shows roughly 120,000 clones, roughly four fifths of them singletons. This clone showed up just a few times. Its target is unknown. The V gene is TRBV7-9, the J gene TRBJ2-1; possible D gene TRBD1, 6 bases. The sample consisted of PBMCs. The receptor comes from a male donor in good health and CMV-seropositive. CDR3 nucleotides: TGTGCCAGCAGCTTAGGGACTGGGGGCCATGAGCAGTTCTTC. This codes for CASSLGTGGHEQFF.